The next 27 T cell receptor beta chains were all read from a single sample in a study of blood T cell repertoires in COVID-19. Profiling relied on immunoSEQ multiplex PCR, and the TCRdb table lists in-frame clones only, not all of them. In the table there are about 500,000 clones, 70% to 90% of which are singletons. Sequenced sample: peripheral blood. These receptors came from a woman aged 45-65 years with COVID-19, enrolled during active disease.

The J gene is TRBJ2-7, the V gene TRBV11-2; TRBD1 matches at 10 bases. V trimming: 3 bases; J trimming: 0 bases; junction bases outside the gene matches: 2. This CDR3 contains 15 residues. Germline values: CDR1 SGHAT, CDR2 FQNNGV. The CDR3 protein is CASSLDRGSSYEQYF. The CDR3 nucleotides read TGTGCCAGCAGCTTGGACAGGGGGAGCTCCTACGAGCAGTACTTC.

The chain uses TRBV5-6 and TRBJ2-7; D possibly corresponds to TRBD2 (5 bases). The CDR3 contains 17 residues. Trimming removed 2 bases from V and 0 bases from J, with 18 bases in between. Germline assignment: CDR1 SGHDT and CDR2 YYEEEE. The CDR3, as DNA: TGTGCCAGCAGCTTTTGGGTACCGACGGGAACCTCCTACGAGCAGTACTTC. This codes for CASSFWVPTGTSYEQYF.

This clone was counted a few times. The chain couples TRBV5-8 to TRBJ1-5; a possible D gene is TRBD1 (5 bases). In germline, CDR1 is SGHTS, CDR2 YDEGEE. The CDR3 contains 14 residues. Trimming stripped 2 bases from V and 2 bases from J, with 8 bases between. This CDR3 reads CASSLGAGNQPQHF. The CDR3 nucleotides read TGTGCCAGCAGCTTAGGGGCAGGCAATCAGCCCCAGCATTTT.

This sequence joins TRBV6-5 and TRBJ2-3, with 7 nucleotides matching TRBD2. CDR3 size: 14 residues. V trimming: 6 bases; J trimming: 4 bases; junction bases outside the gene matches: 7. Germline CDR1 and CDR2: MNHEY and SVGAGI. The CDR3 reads CASSGGGDADTQYF. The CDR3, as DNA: TGTGCCAGCAGCGGCGGGGGTGACGCAGATACGCAGTATTTT.

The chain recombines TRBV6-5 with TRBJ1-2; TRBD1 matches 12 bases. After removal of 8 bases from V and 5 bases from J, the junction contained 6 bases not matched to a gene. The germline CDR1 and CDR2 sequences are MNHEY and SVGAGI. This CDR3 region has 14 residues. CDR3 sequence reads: CASGGTGGAYGYTF. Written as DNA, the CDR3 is TGTGCCAGCGGGGGGACAGGGGGCGCATATGGCTACACCTTC.

CDR3 loop: CSARQGDTSYEQYF. CDR3 bases: TGCAGCGCGAGACAGGGGGACACCTCCTACGAGCAGTACTTC. This chain joins TRBV29-1 and TRBJ2-7, with 9 bases aligning to TRBD1. Germline values: CDR1 SQVTM, CDR2 ANQGSEA. Unmatched junction bases numbered 7, after V lost 7 bases and J lost 0 bases. The CDR3 loop spans 14 amino acids.

The CDR3 region has the DNA TGCGCCAGCACAACAGGAGGGCAGCACAATGGCTACACCTTC. Translation: CASTTGGQHNGYTF. This rearrangement joins TRBV5-1 to TRBJ1-2, with D tentatively TRBD1 (5 bases). CDR1 is SGHRS and CDR2 is YFSETQ in the germline V gene. The length of the CDR3 is 14 residues. The germline V and J ends were trimmed by 6 bases and 6 bases, with 18 bases remaining between them.

The CDR3 spells CASSQRGTEAFF. CDR3 DNA: TGCGCCAGCAGCCAAAGGGGAACTGAAGCTTTCTTT. V and J are TRBV5-1 and TRBJ1-1; perhaps TRBD1 as D (5 bases). This CDR3 has 12 residues. V lost 4 bases and J 5 bases, leaving 9 bases between the germline ends. Germline values: CDR1 SGHRS, CDR2 YFSETQ.

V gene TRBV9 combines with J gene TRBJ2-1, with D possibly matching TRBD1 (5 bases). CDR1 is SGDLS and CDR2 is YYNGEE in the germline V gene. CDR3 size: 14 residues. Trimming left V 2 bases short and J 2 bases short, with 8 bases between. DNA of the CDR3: TGTGCCAGCAGCGTTCAGGGAACCTACAATGAGCAGTTCTTC. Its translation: CASSVQGTYNEQFF.

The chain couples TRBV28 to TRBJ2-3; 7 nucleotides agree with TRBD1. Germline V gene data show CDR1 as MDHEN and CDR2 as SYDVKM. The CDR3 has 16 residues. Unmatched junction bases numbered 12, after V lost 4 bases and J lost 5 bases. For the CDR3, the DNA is TGTGCCAGCAGTTCTCCGCAAAGGGGGCTCGGAGATACGCAGTATTTT. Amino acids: CASSSPQRGLGDTQYF.

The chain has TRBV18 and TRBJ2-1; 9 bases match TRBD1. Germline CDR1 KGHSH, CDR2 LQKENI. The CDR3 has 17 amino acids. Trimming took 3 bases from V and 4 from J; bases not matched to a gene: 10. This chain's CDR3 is CASSPYSGTGSYNEQFF. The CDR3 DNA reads TGTGCCAGCTCACCCTACTCCGGGACAGGGTCTTACAATGAGCAGTTCTTC.

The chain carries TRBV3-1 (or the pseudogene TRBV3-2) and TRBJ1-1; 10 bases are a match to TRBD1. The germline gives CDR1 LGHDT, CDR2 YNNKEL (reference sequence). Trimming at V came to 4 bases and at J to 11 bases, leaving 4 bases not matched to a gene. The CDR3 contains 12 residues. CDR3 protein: CASSRGQGLAFF. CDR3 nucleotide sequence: TGTGCCAGCAGCCGGGGACAGGGGCTGGCTTTCTTT.

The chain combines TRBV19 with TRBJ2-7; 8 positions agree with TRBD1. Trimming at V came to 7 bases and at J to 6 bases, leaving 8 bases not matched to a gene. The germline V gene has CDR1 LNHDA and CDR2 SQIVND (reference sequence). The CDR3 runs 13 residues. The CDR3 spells CASKDRGMTEQYF. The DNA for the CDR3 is TGTGCCAGTAAAGACAGGGGCATGACCGAGCAGTACTTC. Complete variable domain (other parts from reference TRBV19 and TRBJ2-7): DGGITQSPKYLFRKEGQNVTLSCEQNLNHDAMYWYRQDPGQGLRLIYYSQIVNDFQKGDIAEGYSVSREKKESFPLTVTSAQKNPTAFYLCASKDRGMTEQYFGPGTRLTVT.

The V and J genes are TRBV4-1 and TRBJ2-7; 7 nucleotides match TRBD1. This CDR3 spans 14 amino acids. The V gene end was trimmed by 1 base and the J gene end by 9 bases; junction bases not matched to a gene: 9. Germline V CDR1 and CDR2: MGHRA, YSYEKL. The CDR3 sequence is CASSQGQGVIGQYF. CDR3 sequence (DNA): TGCGCCAGCAGCCAAGGACAGGGCGTAATTGGGCAGTACTTC.

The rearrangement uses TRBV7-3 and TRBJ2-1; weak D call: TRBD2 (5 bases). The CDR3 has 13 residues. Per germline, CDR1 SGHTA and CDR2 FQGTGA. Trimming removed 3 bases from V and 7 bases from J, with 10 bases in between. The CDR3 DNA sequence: TGTGCCAGCAGCTTCGGGATACTTAATGAGCAGTTCTTC. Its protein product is CASSFGILNEQFF.

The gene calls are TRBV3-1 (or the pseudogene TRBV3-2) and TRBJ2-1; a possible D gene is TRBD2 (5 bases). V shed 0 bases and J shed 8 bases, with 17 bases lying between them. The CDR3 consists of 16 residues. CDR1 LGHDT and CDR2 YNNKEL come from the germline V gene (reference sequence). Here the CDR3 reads CASSQEGRSGIDEQFF. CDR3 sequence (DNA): TGTGCCAGCAGCCAAGAAGGACGCTCGGGGATCGATGAGCAGTTCTTC.

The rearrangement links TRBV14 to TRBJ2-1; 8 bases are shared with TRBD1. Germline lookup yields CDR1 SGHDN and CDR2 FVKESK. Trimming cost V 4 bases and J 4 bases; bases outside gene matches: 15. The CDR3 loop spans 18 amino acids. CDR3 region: CASSRPTGVPFKYNEQFF. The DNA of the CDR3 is TGTGCCAGCAGCCGCCCGACAGGGGTCCCCTTTAAGTACAATGAGCAGTTCTTC.

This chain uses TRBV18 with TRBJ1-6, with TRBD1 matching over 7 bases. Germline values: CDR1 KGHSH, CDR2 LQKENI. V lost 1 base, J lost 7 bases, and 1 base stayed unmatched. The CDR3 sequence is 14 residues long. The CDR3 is CASSPQDRNSPLHF. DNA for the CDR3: TGTGCCAGCTCACCACAGGACAGGAATTCACCCCTCCACTTT.

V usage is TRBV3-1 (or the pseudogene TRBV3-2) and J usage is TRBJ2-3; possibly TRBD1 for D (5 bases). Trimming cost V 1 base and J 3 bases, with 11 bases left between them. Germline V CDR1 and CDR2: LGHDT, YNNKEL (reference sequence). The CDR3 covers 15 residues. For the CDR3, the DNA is TGTGCCAGCAGCCAAGTGGGGCTGCGAACAGATACGCAGTATTTT. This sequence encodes CASSQVGLRTDTQYF.

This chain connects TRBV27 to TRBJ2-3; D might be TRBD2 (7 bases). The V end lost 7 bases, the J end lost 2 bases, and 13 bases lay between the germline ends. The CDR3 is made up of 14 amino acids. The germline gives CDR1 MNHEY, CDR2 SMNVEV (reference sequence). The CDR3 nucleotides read TGTGCCAGCACTCTGGGGGGGCCCACAGATACGCAGTATTTT. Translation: CASTLGGPTDTQYF.

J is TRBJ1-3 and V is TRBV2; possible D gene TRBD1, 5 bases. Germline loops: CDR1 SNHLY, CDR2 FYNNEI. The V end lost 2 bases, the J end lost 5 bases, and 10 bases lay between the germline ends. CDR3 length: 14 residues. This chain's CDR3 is CASSEQGLRNTIYF. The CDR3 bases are TGTGCCAGCAGTGAACAGGGTCTTAGAAACACCATATATTTT.

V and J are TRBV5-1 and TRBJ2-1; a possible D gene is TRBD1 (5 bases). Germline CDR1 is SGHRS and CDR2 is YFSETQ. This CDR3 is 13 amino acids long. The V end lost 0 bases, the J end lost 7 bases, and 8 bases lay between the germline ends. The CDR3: CASSLEGLNEQFF. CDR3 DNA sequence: TGCGCCAGCAGCTTGGAGGGGTTAAATGAGCAGTTCTTC.

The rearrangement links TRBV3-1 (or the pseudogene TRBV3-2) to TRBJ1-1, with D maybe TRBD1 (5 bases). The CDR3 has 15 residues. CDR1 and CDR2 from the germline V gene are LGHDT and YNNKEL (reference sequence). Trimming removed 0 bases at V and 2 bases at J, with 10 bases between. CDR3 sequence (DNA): TGTGCCAGCAGCCAAGAGGGGGGTTACAACACTGAAGCTTTCTTT. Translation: CASSQEGGYNTEAFF.

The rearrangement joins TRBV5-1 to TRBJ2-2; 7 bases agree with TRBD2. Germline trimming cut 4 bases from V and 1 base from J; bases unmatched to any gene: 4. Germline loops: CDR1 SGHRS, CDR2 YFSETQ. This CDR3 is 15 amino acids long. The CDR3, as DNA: TGCGCCAGCAGCGCCCTAGCGGAGAACACCGGGGAGCTGTTTTTT. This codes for CASSALAENTGELFF.

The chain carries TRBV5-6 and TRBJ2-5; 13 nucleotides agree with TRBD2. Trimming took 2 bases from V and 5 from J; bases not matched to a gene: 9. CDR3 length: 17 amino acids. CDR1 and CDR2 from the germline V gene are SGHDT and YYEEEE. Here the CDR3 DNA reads TGTGCCAGCAGCTTTGGGACTAGCGGGAAGGGCCCGGAGACCCAGTACTTC. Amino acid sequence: CASSFGTSGKGPETQYF.

For the CDR3, the DNA is TGTGCCAGCAGTTTTGGGGGCCATAGGAACGAGCAGTACTTC. As protein: CASSFGGHRNEQYF. The V gene is TRBV27, the J gene TRBJ2-7; D might be TRBD1 (6 bases). Germline values: CDR1 MNHEY, CDR2 SMNVEV (reference sequence). Trimming left V 3 bases short and J 5 bases short, with 14 bases between. The CDR3 spans 14 residues.

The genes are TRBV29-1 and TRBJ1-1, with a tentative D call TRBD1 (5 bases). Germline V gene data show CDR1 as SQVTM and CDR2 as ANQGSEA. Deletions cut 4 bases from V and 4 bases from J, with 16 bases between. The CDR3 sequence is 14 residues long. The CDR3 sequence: CSVVYRGPGTEAFF. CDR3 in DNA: TGCAGCGTTGTTTATAGGGGCCCGGGCACTGAAGCTTTCTTT.